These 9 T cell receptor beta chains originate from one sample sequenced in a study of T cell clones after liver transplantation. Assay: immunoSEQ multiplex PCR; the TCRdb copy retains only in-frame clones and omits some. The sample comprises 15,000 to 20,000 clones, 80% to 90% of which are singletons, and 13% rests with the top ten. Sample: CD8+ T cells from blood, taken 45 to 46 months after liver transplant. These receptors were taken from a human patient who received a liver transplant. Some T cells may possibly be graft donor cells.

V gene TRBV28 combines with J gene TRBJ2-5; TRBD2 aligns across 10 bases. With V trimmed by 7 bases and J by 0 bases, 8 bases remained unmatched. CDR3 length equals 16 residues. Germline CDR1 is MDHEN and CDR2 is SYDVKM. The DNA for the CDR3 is TGTGCCAGCAATGGACTAGCGGATTATTACCAAGAGACCCAGTACTTC. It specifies CASNGLADYYQETQYF.

The CDR3 is CASSIEGANYGYTF. The CDR3 DNA reads TGTGCCAGTAGTATAGAAGGGGCGAATTATGGCTACACCTTC. The rearrangement links TRBV19 to TRBJ1-2, with D maybe TRBD1 (5 bases). The CDR3 runs to 14 residues. Germline CDR1 is LNHDA and CDR2 is SQIVND (reference sequence). Trimming cost V 0 bases and J 5 bases, with 10 bases left between them.

CDR3 loop: CASSPLREGSTEAFF. The CDR3 nucleotides read TGTGCCAGCAGCCCTTTAAGGGAGGGGAGCACTGAAGCTTTCTTT. V is TRBV7-9 and J is TRBJ1-1; D may be TRBD1 (5 bases). The V gene's germline CDR1 is SEHNR and CDR2 FQNEAQ (reference sequence). The CDR3 extends over 15 amino acids. V gave up 5 bases and J gave up 4 bases, with 17 bases separating them.

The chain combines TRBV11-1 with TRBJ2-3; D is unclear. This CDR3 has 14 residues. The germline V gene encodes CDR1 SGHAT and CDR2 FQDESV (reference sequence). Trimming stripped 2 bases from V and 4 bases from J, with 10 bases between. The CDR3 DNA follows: TGTGCCAGCAGCTTAACCGGAAGCCCAGATACGCAGTATTTT. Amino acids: CASSLTGSPDTQYF.

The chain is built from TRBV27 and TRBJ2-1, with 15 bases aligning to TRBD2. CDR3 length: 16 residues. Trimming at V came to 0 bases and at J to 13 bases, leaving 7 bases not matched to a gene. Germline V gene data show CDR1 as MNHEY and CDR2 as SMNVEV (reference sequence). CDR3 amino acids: CASSLSSGLAGGPQFF. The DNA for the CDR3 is TGTGCCAGCAGTTTATCGTCGGGACTAGCGGGGGGACCTCAGTTCTTC.

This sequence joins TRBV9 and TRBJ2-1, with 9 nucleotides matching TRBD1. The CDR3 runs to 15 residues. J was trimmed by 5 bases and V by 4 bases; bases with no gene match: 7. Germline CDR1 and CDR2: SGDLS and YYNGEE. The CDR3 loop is CASSTGQGVDNEQFF. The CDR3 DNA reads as TGTGCCAGCAGCACGGGACAGGGAGTTGACAATGAGCAGTTCTTC. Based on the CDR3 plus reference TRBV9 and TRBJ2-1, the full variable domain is DSGVTQTPKHLITATGQRVTLRCSPRSGDLSVYWYQQSLDQGLQFLIQYYNGEERAKGNILERFSAQQFPDLHSELNLSSLELGDSALYFCASSTGQGVDNEQFFGPGTRLTVL.

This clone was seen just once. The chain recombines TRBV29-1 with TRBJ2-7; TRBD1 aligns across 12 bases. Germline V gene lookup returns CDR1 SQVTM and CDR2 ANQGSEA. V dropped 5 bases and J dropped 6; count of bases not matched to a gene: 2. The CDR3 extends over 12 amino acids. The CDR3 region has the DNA TGCAGCGTTCGGGACAGGGGGCCCGAGCAGTACTTC. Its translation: CSVRDRGPEQYF.

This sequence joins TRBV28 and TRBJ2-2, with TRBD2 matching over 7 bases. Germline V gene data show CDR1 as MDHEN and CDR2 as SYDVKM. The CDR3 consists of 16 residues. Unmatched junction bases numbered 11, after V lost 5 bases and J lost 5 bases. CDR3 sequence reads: CASSPRGGVVTGELFF. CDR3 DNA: TGTGCCAGCAGTCCACGGGGAGGGGTCGTGACCGGGGAGCTGTTTTTT.

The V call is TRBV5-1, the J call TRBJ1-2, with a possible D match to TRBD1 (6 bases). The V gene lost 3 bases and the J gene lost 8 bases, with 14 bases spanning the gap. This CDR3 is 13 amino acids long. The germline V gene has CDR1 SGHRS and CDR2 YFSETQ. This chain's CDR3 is CASSSGGARGYTF. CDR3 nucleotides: TGCGCCAGCAGCTCCGGGGGGGCTCGAGGCTACACCTTC.